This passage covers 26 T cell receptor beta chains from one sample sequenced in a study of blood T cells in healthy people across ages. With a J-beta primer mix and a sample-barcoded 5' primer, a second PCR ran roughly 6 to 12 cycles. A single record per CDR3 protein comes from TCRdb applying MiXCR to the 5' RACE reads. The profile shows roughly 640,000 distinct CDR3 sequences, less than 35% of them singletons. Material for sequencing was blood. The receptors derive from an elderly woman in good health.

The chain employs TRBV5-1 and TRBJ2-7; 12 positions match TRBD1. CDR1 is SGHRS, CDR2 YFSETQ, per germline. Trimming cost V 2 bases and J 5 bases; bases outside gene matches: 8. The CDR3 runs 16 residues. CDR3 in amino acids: CASSFTGQGAVDEQYF. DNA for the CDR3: TGCGCCAGCAGCTTTACGGGACAGGGGGCTGTCGACGAGCAGTACTTC.

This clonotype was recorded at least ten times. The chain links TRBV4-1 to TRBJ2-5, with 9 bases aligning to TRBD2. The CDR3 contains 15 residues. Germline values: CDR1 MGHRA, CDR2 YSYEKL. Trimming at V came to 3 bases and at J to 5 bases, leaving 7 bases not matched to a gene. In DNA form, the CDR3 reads TGCGCCAGCAGCCAGGTGGGACTAGCTATGGAGACCCAGTACTTC. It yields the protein CASSQVGLAMETQYF.

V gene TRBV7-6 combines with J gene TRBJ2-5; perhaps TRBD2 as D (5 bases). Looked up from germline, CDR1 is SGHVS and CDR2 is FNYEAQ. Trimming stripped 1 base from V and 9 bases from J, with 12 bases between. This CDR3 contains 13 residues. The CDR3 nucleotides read TGTGCCAGCAGCTTAGGAGGGTCCGGGGCCCAGTACTTC. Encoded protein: CASSLGGSGAQYF.

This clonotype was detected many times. The CDR3 sequence is CSASSLNQPQHF. The CDR3 DNA is TGCAGTGCTTCGAGCTTAAATCAGCCCCAGCATTTT. This sequence joins TRBV20-1 and TRBJ1-5; D ambiguous. Trimming removed 5 bases at V and 4 bases at J, with 9 bases between. There are 12 residues in the CDR3. Looked up from germline, CDR1 is DFQATT and CDR2 is SNEGSKA (reference sequence).

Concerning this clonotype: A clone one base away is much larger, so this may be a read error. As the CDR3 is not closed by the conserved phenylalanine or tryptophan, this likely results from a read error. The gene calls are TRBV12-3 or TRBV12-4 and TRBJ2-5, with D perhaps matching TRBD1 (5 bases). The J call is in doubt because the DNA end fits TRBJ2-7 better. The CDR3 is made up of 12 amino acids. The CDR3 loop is CASSLTRDEQYC. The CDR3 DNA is TGTGCCAGCAGTTTAACCAGGGACGAGCAGTACTGC.

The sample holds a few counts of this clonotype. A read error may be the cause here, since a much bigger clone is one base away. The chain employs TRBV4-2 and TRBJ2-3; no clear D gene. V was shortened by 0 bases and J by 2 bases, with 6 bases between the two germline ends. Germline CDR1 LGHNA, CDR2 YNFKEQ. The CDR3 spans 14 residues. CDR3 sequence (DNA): TGTGCCAGCAGCCAAGATGCCTTCACAGATACGCAGTATTTT. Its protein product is CASSQDAFTDTQYF.

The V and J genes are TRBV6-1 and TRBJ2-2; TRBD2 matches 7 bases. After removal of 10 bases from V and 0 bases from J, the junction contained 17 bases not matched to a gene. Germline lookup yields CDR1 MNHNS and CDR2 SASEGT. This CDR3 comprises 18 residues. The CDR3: CATDAYGWGGTNTGELFF. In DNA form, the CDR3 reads TGTGCCACCGACGCCTACGGTTGGGGGGGAACGAACACCGGGGAGCTGTTTTTT.

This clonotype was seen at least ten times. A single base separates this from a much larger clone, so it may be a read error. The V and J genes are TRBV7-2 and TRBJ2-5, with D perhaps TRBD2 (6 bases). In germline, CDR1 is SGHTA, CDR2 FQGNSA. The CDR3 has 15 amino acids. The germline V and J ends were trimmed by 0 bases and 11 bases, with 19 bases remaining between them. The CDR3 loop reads CASSLAIGGYNEQYF. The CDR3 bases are TGTGCCAGCAGCTTAGCTATCGGGGGATACAATGAGCAGTACTTC.

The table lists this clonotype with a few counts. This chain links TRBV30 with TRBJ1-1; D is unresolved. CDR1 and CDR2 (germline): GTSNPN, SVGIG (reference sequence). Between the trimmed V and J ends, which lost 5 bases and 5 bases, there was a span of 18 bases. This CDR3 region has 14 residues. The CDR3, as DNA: TGTGCCTGGTCACCCTCAAGTGTCCTAACTGAAGCTTTCTTT. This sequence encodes CAWSPSSVLTEAFF.

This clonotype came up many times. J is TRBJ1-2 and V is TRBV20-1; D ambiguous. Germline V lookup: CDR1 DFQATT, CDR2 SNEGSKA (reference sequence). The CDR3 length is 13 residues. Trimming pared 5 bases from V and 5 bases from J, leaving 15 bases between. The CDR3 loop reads CSARLPGPYGYTF. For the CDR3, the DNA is TGCAGTGCTCGACTCCCCGGCCCTTATGGCTACACCTTC.

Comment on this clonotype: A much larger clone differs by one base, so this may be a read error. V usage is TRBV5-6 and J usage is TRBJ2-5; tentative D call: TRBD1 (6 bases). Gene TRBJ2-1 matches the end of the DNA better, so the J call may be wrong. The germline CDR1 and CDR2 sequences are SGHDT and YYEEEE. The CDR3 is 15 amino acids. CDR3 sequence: CASSIFSGGQETQFF. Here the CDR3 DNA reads TGTGCCAGCAGCATTTTTAGTGGGGGACAAGAGACCCAGTTCTTC.

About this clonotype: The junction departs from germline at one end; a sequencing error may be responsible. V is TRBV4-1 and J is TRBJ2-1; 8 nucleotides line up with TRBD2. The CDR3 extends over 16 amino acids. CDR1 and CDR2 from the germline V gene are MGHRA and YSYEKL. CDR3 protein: CASGQERGGYYNEQFF. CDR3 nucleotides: TGCGCCAGCGGCCAAGAACGGGGGGGCTACTACAATGAGCAGTTCTTC.

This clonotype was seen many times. The CDR3 DNA sequence: TGCAGTGCGATTAGGGGGAGGCGGGGGGGCTACGAGCAGTACTTC. Protein: CSAIRGRRGGYEQYF. This sequence joins TRBV20-1 and TRBJ2-7; 9 bases match TRBD2. CDR1 DFQATT and CDR2 SNEGSKA come from the germline V gene (reference sequence). The trim removed 6 bases at V and 3 bases at J, leaving 12 bases unmatched. This CDR3 is 15 amino acids long.

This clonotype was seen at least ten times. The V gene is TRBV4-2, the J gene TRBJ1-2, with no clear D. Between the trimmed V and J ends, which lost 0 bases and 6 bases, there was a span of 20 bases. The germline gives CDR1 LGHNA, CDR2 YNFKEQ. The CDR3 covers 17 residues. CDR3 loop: CASSQDHSAGSGDGYTF. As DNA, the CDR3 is TGTGCCAGCAGCCAAGATCACTCCGCGGGTTCTGGAGATGGCTACACCTTC.

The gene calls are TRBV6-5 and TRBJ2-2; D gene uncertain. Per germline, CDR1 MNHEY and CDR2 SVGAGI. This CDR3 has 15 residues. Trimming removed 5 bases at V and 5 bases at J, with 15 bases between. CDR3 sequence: CASSPKGAFTGELFF. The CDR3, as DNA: TGTGCCAGCAGTCCTAAAGGAGCGTTTACCGGGGAGCTGTTTTTT.

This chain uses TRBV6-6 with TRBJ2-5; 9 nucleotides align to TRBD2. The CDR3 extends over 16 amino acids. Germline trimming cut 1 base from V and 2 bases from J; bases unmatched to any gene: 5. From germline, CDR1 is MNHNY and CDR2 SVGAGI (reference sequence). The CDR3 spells CASSYFTSGSQETQYF. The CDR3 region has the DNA TGTGCCAGCAGTTACTTTACTAGCGGGTCTCAAGAGACCCAGTACTTC.

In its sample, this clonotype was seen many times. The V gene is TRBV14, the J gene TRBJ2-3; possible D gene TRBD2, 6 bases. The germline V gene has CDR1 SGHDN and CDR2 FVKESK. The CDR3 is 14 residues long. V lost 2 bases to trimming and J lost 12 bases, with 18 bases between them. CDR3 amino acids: CASSQHSGLNLQYF. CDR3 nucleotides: TGTGCCAGCAGCCAACACAGCGGGTTAAATTTACAGTATTTT.

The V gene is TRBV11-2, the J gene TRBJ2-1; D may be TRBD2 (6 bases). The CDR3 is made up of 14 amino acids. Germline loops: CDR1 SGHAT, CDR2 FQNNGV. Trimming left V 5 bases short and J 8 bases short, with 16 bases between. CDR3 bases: TGTGCCAGCAGCGCTCCGCTTAGGGAGGATGAGCAGTTCTTC. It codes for CASSAPLREDEQFF.

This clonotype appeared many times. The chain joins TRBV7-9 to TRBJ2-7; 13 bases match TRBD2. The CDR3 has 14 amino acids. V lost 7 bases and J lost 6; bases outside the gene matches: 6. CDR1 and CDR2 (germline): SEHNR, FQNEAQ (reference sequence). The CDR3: CASTGLAGAVEQYF. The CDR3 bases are TGTGCCAGCACCGGACTAGCGGGGGCCGTCGAGCAGTACTTC.

CDR3 DNA sequence: TGTGCCAGCAGTTACGTGCGGGGAGCCAATCAGCCCCAGCATTTT. This sequence encodes CASSYVRGANQPQHF. The V gene is TRBV6-5, the J gene TRBJ1-5, with unresolved D. The CDR3 has 15 residues. Germline-derived CDR1 and CDR2 are MNHEY and SVGAGI. V lost 2 bases and J lost 3, with 11 bases in between.

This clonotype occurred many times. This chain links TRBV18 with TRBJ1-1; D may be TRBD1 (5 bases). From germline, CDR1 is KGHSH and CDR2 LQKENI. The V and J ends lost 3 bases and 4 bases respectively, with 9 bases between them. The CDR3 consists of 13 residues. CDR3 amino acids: CASSPGRVTEAFF. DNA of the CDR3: TGTGCCAGCTCACCGGGCAGGGTCACTGAAGCTTTCTTT.

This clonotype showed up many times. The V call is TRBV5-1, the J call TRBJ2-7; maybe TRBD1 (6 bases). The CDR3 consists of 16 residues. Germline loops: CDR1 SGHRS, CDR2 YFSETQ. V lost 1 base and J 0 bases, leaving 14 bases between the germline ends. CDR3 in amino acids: CASSLSVRGGSYEQYF. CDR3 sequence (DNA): TGCGCCAGCAGCTTGTCGGTGCGAGGGGGCTCCTACGAGCAGTACTTC.

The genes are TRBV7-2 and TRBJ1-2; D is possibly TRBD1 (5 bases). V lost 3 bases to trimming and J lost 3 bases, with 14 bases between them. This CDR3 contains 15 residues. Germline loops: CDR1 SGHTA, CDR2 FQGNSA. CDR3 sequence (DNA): TGTGCCAGCAGCTTTCCAATCCAGGGAGACTATGGCTACACCTTC. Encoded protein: CASSFPIQGDYGYTF.

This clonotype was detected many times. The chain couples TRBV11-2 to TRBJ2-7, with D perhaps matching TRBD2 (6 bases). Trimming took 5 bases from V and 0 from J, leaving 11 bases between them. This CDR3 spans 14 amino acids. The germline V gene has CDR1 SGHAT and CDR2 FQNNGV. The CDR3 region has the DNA TGTGCCAGCAGCCCACGACTAGTCTCCTACGAGCAGTACTTC. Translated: CASSPRLVSYEQYF.

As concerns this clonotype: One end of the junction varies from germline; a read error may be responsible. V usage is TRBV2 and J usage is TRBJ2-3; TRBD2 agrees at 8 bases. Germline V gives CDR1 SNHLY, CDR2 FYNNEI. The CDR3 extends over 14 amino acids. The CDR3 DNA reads TGTGCCTGCAGGGCCGGGACTAGATCTGATTCGCAGTATTTT. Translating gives CACRAGTRSDSQYF.

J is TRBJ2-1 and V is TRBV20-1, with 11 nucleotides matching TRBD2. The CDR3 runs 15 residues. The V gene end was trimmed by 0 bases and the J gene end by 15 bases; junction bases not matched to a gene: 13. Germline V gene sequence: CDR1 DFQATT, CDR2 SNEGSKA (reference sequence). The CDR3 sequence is CSARDQPSGGPGGFF. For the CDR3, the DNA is TGCAGTGCTAGAGATCAGCCTAGCGGGGGGCCCGGCGGGTTCTTC.